A selection of T cell receptor beta chains follows, all from one sample in a study of molecular identifiers for immune sequencing clone quantification. TCRdb reprocessed the PCR reads via MiXCR and lists one record per CDR3 protein. The sample has about 640,000 distinct CDR3 sequences; about 20% are singletons. Input material: naive CD8+ T cells from blood, with Jurkat cell RNA spiked in. Receptor source: a human donor in good health. Some libraries in this study had Jurkat cell RNA spiked in. Both conserved end residues are part of each CDR3. A D gene is named only where the DNA matches it firmly. Clone size is stated in some rows and not others, as once, few, many or a class when expanded.

TRBJ1-1 | few | TRBV27 | - | TGTGCCAGCAGTCCGATGTTCGGGGCGGTCACTGAAGCTTTCTTT | CASSPMFGAVTEAFF
TRBJ2-2 | many | TRBV4-1 | TRBD2 | TGCGCCAGCAGCCAAGATCTGGGGGGGTGGACCGGGGAGCTGTTTTTT | CASSQDLGGWTGELFF
TRBJ2-7 | many | TRBV4-3 | TRBD1 | TGCGCCAGCAGCCAGGACAGGGGGCTCGGCTCCTACGAGCAGTACTTC | CASSQDRGLGSYEQYF
TRBJ2-1 | - | TRBV19 | - | TGTGCCAGTAGTACCTACCCAGGGCAGTCCAATGAGCAGTTCTTC | CASSTYPGQSNEQFF
TRBJ2-3 | few | TRBV12-3/TRBV12-4 | TRBD2 | TGTGCCAGCACCCGGTGGGGGGGGGGTGATACGCAGTATTTT | CASTRWGGGDTQYF
TRBJ1-1 | many | TRBV20-1 | TRBD1 | TGCAGTGCTAGGGACAGGGGGCTAAGAAGTGACACTGAAGCTTTCTTT | CSARDRGLRSDTEAFF
TRBJ1-1 | - | TRBV12-3/TRBV12-4 | TRBD1 | TGTGCCAACAGTTTAGGGGGCATGAACACTGAAGCTTTCTTT | CANSLGGMNTEAFF
TRBJ2-5 | many | TRBV5-1 | TRBD2 | TGCGCCAGCAGCTTGGTGTTGGGCGGGAGCACCCACCAAGAGACCCAGTACTTC | CASSLVLGGSTHQETQYF
TRBJ2-1 | - | TRBV7-9 | TRBD2 | TGTGCCAGCAGCAACCCAACGGGGACTAGCGGTCGGGGGTCCCACAATGAGCAGTTCTTC | CASSNPTGTSGRGSHNEQFF
TRBJ2-7 | few | TRBV30 | - | TGTGCCTGGGCCGACAGGTACAACTCCTACGAGCAGTACTTC | CAWADRYNSYEQYF
TRBJ2-7 | few | TRBV11-2 | - | TGTGCCAGCAGCTTAGACCCAGGGTCAGGAAACGAGCAGTACTTC | CASSLDPGSGNEQYF
TRBJ2-2 | many | TRBV28 | TRBD1 | TGTGCCAGCAGAATGACAGGGTACGGCGGGGAGCTGTTTTTT | CASRMTGYGGELFF
TRBJ1-1 | few | TRBV20-1 | TRBD1 | TGCAGTGCTACCCTCCGGGACAGGGCTGACACTGAAGCTTTCTTT | CSATLRDRADTEAFF
TRBJ2-7 | many | TRBV28 | TRBD2 | TGTGCCAGCAGTTTAAGGGGACTAGTGACCGAGCAGTACTTC | CASSLRGLVTEQYF
TRBJ2-7 | - | TRBV7-3 | TRBD1 | TGTGCCAGCAGCTTAACCAGGGGGCCCTACGAGCTGTACTTC | CASSLTRGPYELYF
TRBJ2-7 | - | TRBV6-1 | - | TGTGCCAGCAAGACAACCCAAGGCTACGAGCAGTACTTC | CASKTTQGYEQYF
TRBJ2-7 | many | TRBV6-5 | - | TGTGCCAGCAGTTACGGGATCTCCTACGAGCAGTACTTC | CASSYGISYEQYF
TRBJ1-5 | - | TRBV6-1 | - | TGTGCCAGCATGCCCTTTATCAGTTGGGGCACAGGGTCGGCCCCGAAACTACACGATCAGCCCCAGCATTTT | CASMPFISWGTGSAPKLHDQPQHF
TRBJ2-5 | - | TRBV7-6 | TRBD1 | TGTGCCAGCAGCTTCCTCCAGGGGGTTCAGGAGACCCAGTACTTC | CASSFLQGVQETQYF
TRBJ2-1 | many | TRBV4-1 | TRBD2 | TGCGCCAGCAGCCAACAACTAGCGGGGGTGTATGAGCAGTTCTTC | CASSQQLAGVYEQFF
TRBJ2-2 | - | TRBV27 | - | TGTGCCAGCAGTTCCCACGTAGGGCGGCACACCGGGGAGCTGTTTTTT | CASSSHVGRHTGELFF
TRBJ1-2 | many | TRBV5-6 | TRBD1 | TGTGCCAGCAGCTCCGGACAGGGATCCTATGGCTACACCTTC | CASSSGQGSYGYTF
TRBJ2-5 | many | TRBV7-6 | - | TGTGCCAGCAGCCGACTTTACCAAGAGACCCAGTACTTC | CASSRLYQETQYF
TRBJ1-1 | many | TRBV7-9 | - | TGTGCCAGCAGCCAAGGGGGATATCAGAACACTGAAGCTTTCTTT | CASSQGGYQNTEAFF
TRBJ2-5 | many | TRBV20-1 | - | TGCAGTGCTAGAGATGCTGGGGTCGGGGAGACCCAGTACTTC | CSARDAGVGETQYF
TRBJ2-7 | many | TRBV7-9 | - | TGTGCCAGCAGCTTAAGCCAGGGTAGTTGGTACGAGCAGTACTTC | CASSLSQGSWYEQYF
TRBJ1-5 | many | TRBV24-1 | - | TGTGCCACCAGTGATTCACAGGGAGTGTTTGGCAATCAGCCCCAGCATTTT | CATSDSQGVFGNQPQHF
TRBJ1-2 | many | TRBV10-3 | - | TGTGCCATCAGTGCCGGGACACCAGATTACTATGGCTACACCTTC | CAISAGTPDYYGYTF
TRBJ2-1 | - | TRBV20-1 | TRBD2 | TGCAGTGTCCTAGCGGCCACCTACAATGAGCAGTTCTTC | CSVLAATYNEQFF